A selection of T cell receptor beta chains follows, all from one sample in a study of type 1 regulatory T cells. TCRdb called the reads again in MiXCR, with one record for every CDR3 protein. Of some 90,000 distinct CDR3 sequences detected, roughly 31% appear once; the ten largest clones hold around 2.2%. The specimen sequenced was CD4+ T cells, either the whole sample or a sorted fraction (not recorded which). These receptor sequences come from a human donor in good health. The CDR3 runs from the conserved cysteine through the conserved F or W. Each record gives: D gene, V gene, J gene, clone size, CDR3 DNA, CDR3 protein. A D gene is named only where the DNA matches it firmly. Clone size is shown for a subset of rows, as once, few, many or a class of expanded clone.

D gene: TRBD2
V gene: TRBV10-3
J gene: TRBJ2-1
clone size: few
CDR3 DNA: TGTGCCACCCTGCGGGAGTCCTACAATGAGCAGTTCTTC
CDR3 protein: CATLRESYNEQFF

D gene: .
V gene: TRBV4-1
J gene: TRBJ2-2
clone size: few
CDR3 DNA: TGCGCCAGCAGCCAAGATTTCGAGGGGCGCGCAACCGGGGAGCTGTTTTTT
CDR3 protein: CASSQDFEGRATGELFF

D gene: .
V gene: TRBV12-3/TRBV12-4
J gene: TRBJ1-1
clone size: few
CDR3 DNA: TGTGCCAGCAGCCTATATCCCCTCCCTGAAGCTTTCTTT
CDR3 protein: CASSLYPLPEAFF

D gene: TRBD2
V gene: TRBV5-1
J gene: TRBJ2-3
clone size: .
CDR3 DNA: TGCGCCAGCAGCCCCCTAGCGGGAGCGCGTGGCACAGATACGCAGTATTTT
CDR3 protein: CASSPLAGARGTDTQYF

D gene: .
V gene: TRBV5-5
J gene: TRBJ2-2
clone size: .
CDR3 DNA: TGTGCCAGCAGCTCGGGCATTGCGGGCACCGGGGAGCTGTTTTTT
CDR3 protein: CASSSGIAGTGELFF

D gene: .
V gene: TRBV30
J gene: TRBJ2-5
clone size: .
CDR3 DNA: TGTGCCTGGAGTGTATACGGGGAGACCCAGTACTTC
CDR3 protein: CAWSVYGETQYF

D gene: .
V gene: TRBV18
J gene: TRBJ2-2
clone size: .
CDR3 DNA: TGTGCCAGCTATAGCCCCGGGGAGCTGTTTTTT
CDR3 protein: CASYSPGELFF

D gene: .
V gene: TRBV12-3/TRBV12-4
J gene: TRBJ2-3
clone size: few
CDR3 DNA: TGTGCCAGCAAAGGCGGCGGAACTAGCACAGATACGCAGTATTTT
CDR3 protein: CASKGGGTSTDTQYF

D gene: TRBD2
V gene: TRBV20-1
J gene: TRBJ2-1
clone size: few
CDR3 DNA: TGCAGTGCCCCCCTGGCGGGAGGACATTACAATGAGCAGTTCTTC
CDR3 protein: CSAPLAGGHYNEQFF

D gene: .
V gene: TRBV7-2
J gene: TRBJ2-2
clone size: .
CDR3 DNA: TGTGCCAGCAGCACTTCCTCTTTAGGGAACTGGGGGCCCGGGGAGCTGTTTTTT
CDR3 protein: CASSTSSLGNWGPGELFF

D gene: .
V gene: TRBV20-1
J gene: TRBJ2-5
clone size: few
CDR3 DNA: TGCAGTGCTAGAGCCGGGAGAGCGGATGAGACCCAGTACTTC
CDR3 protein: CSARAGRADETQYF

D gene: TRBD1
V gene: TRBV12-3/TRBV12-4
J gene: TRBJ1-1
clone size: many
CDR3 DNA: TGTGCCAGCAGTAATGACAGGGAGCGAATGAACACTGAAGCTTTCTTT
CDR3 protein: CASSNDRERMNTEAFF

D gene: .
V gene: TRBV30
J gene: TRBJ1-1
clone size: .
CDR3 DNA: TGTGCCTGGAGTGTCGGGGAGAACACTGAAGCTTTCTTT
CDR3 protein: CAWSVGENTEAFF

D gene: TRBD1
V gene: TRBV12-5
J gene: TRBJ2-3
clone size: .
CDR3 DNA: TGTGCTAGTGGTTTAGGACAGGTCCCTAGCACAGATACGCAGTATTTT
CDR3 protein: CASGLGQVPSTDTQYF

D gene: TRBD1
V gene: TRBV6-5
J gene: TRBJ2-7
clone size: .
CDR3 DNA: TGTGCCAGCAGCGACAGGGATAGCTCCTACGAGCAGTACTTC
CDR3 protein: CASSDRDSSYEQYF

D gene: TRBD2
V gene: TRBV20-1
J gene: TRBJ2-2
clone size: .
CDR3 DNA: TGCAGTGCTAGTAGACTAGCGGGATCCTCCGGGGAGCTGTTTTTT
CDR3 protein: CSASRLAGSSGELFF

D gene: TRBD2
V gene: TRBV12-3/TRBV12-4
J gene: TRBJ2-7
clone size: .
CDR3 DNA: TGTGCCAGCAGCCTTGGGACTAGCGGATATAACGAGCAGTACTTC
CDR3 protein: CASSLGTSGYNEQYF

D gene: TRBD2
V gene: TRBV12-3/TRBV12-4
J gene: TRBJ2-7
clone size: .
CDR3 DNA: TGTGCCAGCAGTTTAGCGCTGGCTAGCGGGAGTTACGAGCAGTACTTC
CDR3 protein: CASSLALASGSYEQYF

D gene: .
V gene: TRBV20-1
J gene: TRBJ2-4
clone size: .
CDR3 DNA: TGCAGTGCGGGGGAGAGGGCCAAAAACATTCAGTACTTC
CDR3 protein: CSAGERAKNIQYF

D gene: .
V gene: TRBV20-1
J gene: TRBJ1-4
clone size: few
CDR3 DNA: TGCAGTGCCCAACAGGAAACTTTTGAAAAACTGTTTTTT
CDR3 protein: CSAQQETFEKLFF

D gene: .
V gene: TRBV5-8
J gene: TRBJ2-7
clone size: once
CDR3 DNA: TGTGCCAGCAACTTTCGACAGGGAGGTGGTGTATACTTC
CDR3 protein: CASNFRQGGGVYF

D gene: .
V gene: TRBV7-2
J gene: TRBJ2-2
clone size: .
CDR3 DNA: TGTGCCAGCAGCCTGGGACTTAACATCGGGGAGCTGTTTTTT
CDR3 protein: CASSLGLNIGELFF

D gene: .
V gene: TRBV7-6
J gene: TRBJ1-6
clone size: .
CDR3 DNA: TGTGCCAGCAGTTGCCTTCAGCAGGGAAATTCACCCCTCCACTTT
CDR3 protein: CASSCLQQGNSPLHF

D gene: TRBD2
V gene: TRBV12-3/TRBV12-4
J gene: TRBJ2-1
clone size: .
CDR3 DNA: TGTGCCAGCAGTCCTGGTCTAGCGGGTTTCAATGAGCAGTTCTTC
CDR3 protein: CASSPGLAGFNEQFF

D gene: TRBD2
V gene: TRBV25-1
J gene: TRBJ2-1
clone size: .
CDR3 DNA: TGTGCCAGCACTAGGACTAGCGGGAGGGGATACAATGAGCAGTTCTTC
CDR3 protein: CASTRTSGRGYNEQFF

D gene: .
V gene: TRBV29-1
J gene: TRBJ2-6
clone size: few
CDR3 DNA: TGCAGCGTTGAGACGCAAAACTCTGGGGCCAACGTCCTGACTTTC
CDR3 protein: CSVETQNSGANVLTF

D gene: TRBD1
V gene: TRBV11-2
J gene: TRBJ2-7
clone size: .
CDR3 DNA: TGTGCCAGCAGTACCGGGACAGGGGGCTCCTACGAGCAGTACTTC
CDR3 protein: CASSTGTGGSYEQYF

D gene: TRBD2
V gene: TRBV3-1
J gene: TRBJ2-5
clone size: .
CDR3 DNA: TGTGCCAGCAGCCAAGATTTAGCGGGGAACCAAGAGACCCAGTACTTC
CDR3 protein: CASSQDLAGNQETQYF

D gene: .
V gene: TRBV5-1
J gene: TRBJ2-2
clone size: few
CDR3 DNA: TGCGCCAGCAGCTTGGCCCAGGGCTCGGAGTCCACCGGGGAGCTGTTTTTT
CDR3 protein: CASSLAQGSESTGELFF

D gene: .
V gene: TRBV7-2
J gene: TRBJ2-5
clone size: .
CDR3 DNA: TGTGCCAGCAGCTCCCTTAGCTTGGGGGAGACCCAGTACTTC
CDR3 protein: CASSSLSLGETQYF

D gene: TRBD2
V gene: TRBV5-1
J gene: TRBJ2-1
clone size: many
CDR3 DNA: TGCGCCAGCAGGTCGGGACTAGCGGGAATGGGCTCCTACAATGAGCAGTTCTTC
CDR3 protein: CASRSGLAGMGSYNEQFF

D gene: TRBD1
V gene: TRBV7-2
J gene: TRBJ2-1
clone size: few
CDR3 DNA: TGTGCCAGCAGCTACCGGGACAGGGCACTCCATGAGCAGTTCTTC
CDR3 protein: CASSYRDRALHEQFF

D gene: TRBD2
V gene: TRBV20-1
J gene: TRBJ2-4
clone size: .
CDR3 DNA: TGCAGTGCTAGAGAGTCTAGCGGGAGGGCCGGAAACATTCAGTACTTC
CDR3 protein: CSARESSGRAGNIQYF

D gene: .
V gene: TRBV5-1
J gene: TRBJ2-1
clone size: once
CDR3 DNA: TGCGCCAGCAGCTCAGGTATCTCCTACAATGAGCAGCTCTTC
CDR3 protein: CASSSGISYNEQLF

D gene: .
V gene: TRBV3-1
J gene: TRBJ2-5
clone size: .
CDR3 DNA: TGTGCCAGCAGCCAACCAGCGGAACAAGAGACCCAGTACTTC
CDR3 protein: CASSQPAEQETQYF

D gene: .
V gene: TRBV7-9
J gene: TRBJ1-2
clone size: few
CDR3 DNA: TGTGCCAGCAGCCGCAGGGGAGGTGATGGCTACACCTTC
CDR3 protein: CASSRRGGDGYTF

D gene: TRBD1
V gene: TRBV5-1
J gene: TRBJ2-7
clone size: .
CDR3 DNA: TGCGCCAGCAGCGTTGACAGGGATAACGAGCAGTACTTC
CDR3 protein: CASSVDRDNEQYF

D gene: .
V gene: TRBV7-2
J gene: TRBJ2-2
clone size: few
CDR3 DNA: TGTGCCAGCAGCTTATTGGCCGGGGAGCTGTTTTTT
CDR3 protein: CASSLLAGELFF

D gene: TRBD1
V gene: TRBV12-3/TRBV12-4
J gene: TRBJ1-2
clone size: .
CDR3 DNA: TGTGCCATCGCGGGACAGGGATTCTATGGCTACACCTTC
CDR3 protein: CAIAGQGFYGYTF

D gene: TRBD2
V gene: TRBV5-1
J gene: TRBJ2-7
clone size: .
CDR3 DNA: TGCGCCAGCAGCTTGGTTCTGACTAGCGGGTCCTACGAGCAGTACTTC
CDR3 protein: CASSLVLTSGSYEQYF

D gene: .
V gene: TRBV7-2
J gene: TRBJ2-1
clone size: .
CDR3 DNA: TGTGCCAGCAGCCTGGACCGGACCTCCTACAATGAGCAGTTCTTC
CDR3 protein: CASSLDRTSYNEQFF

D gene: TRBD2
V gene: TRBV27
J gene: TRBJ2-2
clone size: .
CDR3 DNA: TGTGCCAGCAGTAAGGGACTAGCGGTGAACACCGGGGAGCTGTTTTTT
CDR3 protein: CASSKGLAVNTGELFF

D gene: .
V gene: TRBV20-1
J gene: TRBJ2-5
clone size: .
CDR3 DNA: TGCAGTGCCACGTTGGATAAAGGTCGAGAGACCCAGTACTTC
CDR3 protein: CSATLDKGRETQYF

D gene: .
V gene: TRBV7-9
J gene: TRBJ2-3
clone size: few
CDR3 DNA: TGTGCCAGCAGCCGGACAGCGGACACAGATACGCAGTATTTT
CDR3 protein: CASSRTADTDTQYF

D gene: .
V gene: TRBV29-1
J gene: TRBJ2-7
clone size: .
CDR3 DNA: TGCAGCGTTCGGCCCACGGTGTACGAGCAGTACTTC
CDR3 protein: CSVRPTVYEQYF

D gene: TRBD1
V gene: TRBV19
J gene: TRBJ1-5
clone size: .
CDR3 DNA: TGTGCCAGTAGGCTGACAGGGGCGAGCAATCAGCCCCAGCATTTT
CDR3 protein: CASRLTGASNQPQHF

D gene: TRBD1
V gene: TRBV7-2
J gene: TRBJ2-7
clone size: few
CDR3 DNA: TGTGCCAGCAGCTTGAAGGGACAGGGTTCCAAGCAGTACTTC
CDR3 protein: CASSLKGQGSKQYF

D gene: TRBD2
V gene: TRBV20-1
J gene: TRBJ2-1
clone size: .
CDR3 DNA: TGCAGTGCTAAGGAAACTAGCGTATCCTACAATGAGCAGTTCTTC
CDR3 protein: CSAKETSVSYNEQFF

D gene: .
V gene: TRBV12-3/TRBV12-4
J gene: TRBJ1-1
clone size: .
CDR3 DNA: TGTGCCAGCAGTTTAAGGGTGCGAGGGCTGGGGATGAACACTGAAGCTTTCTTT
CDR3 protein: CASSLRVRGLGMNTEAFF

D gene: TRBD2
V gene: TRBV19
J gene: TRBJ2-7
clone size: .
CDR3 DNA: TGTGCCAGTAGTCGATATACTAGCGGGAGCTCCTACGAGCAGTACTTC
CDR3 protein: CASSRYTSGSSYEQYF

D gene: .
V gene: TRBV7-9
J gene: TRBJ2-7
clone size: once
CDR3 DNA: TGTGCCAGCAGCTTAGGGGAGGCAGGCTACGAGCAGTACTTC
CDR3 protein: CASSLGEAGYEQYF

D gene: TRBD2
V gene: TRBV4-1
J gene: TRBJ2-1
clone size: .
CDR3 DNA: TGCGCCAGCAGCCAAGTCTTCGGGACTAGCCGGAACAATGAGCAGTTCTTC
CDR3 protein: CASSQVFGTSRNNEQFF

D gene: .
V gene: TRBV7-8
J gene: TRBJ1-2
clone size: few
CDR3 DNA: TGTGCCAGCAGCTCTCTACAGGGAAATAACTATGGCTACACCTTC
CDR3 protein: CASSSLQGNNYGYTF

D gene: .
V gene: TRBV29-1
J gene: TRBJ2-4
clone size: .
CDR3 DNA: TGCAGCGTTGTTCCGGGAGACGGAAACATTCAGTACTTC
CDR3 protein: CSVVPGDGNIQYF

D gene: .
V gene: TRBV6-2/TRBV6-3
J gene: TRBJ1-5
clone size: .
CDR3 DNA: TGTGCCAGCAGTTACTTTCGGGGAGATAGCAATCAGCTCCAGCATTTT
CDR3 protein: CASSYFRGDSNQLQHF

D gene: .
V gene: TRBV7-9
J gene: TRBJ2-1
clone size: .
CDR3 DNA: TGTGCCAGCAGCTTAGGTACGCATCAGCAGTTCTTC
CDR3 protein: CASSLGTHQQFF

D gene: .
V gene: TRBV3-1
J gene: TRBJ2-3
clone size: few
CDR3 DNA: TGTGCCAGCAGCCCGCTCATTTCAGATACGCAGTATTTT
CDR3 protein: CASSPLISDTQYF

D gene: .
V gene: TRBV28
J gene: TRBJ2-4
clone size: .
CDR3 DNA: TGTGCCAGCAACCTTGCGGGATTCGGGAACATTCAGTACTTC
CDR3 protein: CASNLAGFGNIQYF

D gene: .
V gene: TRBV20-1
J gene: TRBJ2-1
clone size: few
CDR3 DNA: TGCAGTGCTAGGGCCAGGGTCGATGAGCAGTTCTTC
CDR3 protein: CSARARVDEQFF